The 32 T cell receptor beta chains listed next were all sequenced from one sample in a study of vaccination and CD4 T cells after COVID-19. Treatment: approximately nine-day PBMC culture with coronavirus spike peptide pools or control peptides (ViraFEST assay). Which antigens these TCRs recognize remains unknown. The Oncomine TCR Beta short-read assay generated sequence data from the DNA of cultured CD4+ T cells. In TCRdb, the PCR reads were re-called with MiXCR into one record per CDR3 protein. The table shows some 16,000 distinct CDR3 sequences, with around 60% occurring only once. Sequenced material: CD4+ T cells from blood, cultured in vitro. The receptors come from a human donor who had recovered from COVID-19.

The chain is built from TRBV20-1 and TRBJ2-3; 7 bases align to TRBD2. The V gene's germline CDR1 is DFQATT and CDR2 SNEGSKA (reference sequence). The length of the CDR3 is 13 residues. V was clipped by 7 bases and J by 0 bases; unmatched bases: 4. The CDR3 reads CSVVGGSTDTQYF. For the CDR3, the DNA is TGCAGTGTCGTGGGAGGGAGCACAGATACGCAGTATTTT.

The chain employs TRBV27 and TRBJ1-2, with D perhaps TRBD1 (6 bases). Trimming shortened V by 5 bases and J by 0 bases, and 10 bases separated the two germline ends. The CDR3 extends over 14 amino acids. Germline CDR1 and CDR2: MNHEY and SMNVEV (reference sequence). Here the CDR3 reads CASSPTGANYGYTF. The CDR3 DNA is TGTGCCAGCAGTCCGACAGGAGCTAACTATGGCTACACCTTC.

This clonotype was seen only a few times. This chain joins TRBV20-1 and TRBJ1-1; D unresolved. Germline V gene data show CDR1 as DFQATT and CDR2 as SNEGSKA (reference sequence). The V gene lost 1 base and the J gene lost 1 base, with 22 bases spanning the gap. The CDR3 is 18 residues long. CDR3 protein: CSARGPLGRGQSNTEAFF. Here the CDR3 DNA reads TGCAGTGCTAGAGGCCCCTTAGGCAGAGGTCAATCGAACACTGAAGCTTTCTTT.

In its sample, this clonotype was seen a few times. This chain uses TRBV19 with TRBJ1-2; D gene unclear. The germline CDR1 and CDR2 sequences are LNHDA and SQIVND (reference sequence). Trimming pared 5 bases from V and 10 bases from J, leaving 17 bases between. The CDR3 is made up of 13 amino acids. CDR3 in amino acids: CASSSLDVKPYTF. In nucleotides, the CDR3 is TGTGCCAGTAGTTCCCTCGACGTTAAACCCTACACCTTC.

This clonotype was detected a few times. This chain joins TRBV7-2 and TRBJ2-5; maybe TRBD2 (6 bases). With 1 base removed from V and 4 bases from J, the gap between germline ends came to 13 bases. This CDR3 spans 15 amino acids. Germline V gene lookup returns CDR1 SGHTA and CDR2 FQGNSA. For the CDR3, the DNA is TGTGCCAGCAGCTTAGGTGGCGGTAGCGGAGAGACCCAGTACTTC. This sequence encodes CASSLGGGSGETQYF.

The chain recombines TRBV6-1 with TRBJ2-5, with D hard to call. V lost 6 bases, J lost 5 bases, and 13 bases lay in between. This CDR3 comprises 13 residues. CDR1 is MNHNS and CDR2 is SASEGT in the germline V gene. CDR3 sequence (DNA): TGTGCCAGCAGGCTGTTAGGGCCGGAGACCCAGTACTTC. Its translation: CASRLLGPETQYF.

J is TRBJ2-7 and V is TRBV28, with TRBD2 matching 11 bases. The CDR3 loop spans 21 amino acids. Trimming at V came to 3 bases and at J to 5 bases, leaving 24 bases not matched to a gene. Germline values: CDR1 MDHEN, CDR2 SYDVKM. The CDR3 sequence is CASSLSTVEGTSGRRPHEQYF. Written as DNA, the CDR3 is TGTGCCAGCAGTTTGTCGACGGTTGAGGGGACTAGCGGCCGCCGGCCCCACGAGCAGTACTTC.

The chain links TRBV20-1 to TRBJ2-7; D unclear. CDR3 length equals 15 residues. The V and J ends lost 0 bases and 0 bases respectively, with 12 bases between them. Germline-derived CDR1 and CDR2 are DFQATT and SNEGSKA (reference sequence). This chain's CDR3 is CSARDRRDTSYEQYF. In DNA form, the CDR3 reads TGCAGTGCTAGAGATCGAAGAGACACCTCCTACGAGCAGTACTTC.

This rearrangement joins TRBV7-6 to TRBJ1-3; D ambiguous. Trimming removed 5 bases from V and 0 bases from J, with 11 bases in between. The CDR3 has 15 amino acids. CDR1 is SGHVS, CDR2 FNYEAQ, per germline. For the CDR3, the DNA is TGTGCCAGCAGCCACGGACGGATCTCTGGAAACACCATATATTTT. This translates into CASSHGRISGNTIYF.

The rearrangement links TRBV28 to TRBJ2-3; 9 bases fit TRBD2. Germline CDR1 MDHEN, CDR2 SYDVKM. J lost 2 bases, V lost 4 bases, and 10 bases had no gene match. The CDR3 loop spans 17 amino acids. CDR3 sequence: CASSSPSSGRTTDTQYF. The CDR3 coding sequence is TGTGCCAGCAGTTCCCCCTCCAGCGGGAGGACCACAGATACGCAGTATTTT.

This rearrangement joins TRBV10-3 to TRBJ2-7, with TRBD2 matching 10 bases. With 4 bases clipped from V and 2 bases from J, the junction kept 5 bases outside the gene matches. Germline CDR1 ENHRY, CDR2 SYGVKD. The CDR3 is 15 amino acids. The CDR3 is CAISGGTSDPYEQYF. The DNA of the CDR3 is TGTGCCATCAGTGGTGGGACTAGCGACCCCTACGAGCAGTACTTC.

The gene calls are TRBV2 and TRBJ1-5; D perhaps matches TRBD1 (6 bases). The V end lost 4 bases, the J end lost 2 bases, and 18 bases lay between the germline ends. Germline CDR1 and CDR2: SNHLY and FYNNEI. The CDR3 covers 17 residues. The CDR3 DNA reads as TGTGCCAGCAGTGGAGTTATACGGGCAGGGGGCAATCAGCCCCAGCATTTT. Translating gives CASSGVIRAGGNQPQHF.

The V gene is TRBV10-3, the J gene TRBJ1-4, with 7 bases aligning to TRBD1. Germline values: CDR1 ENHRY, CDR2 SYGVKD. Trimming took 10 bases from V and 0 from J; bases not matched to a gene: 8. This CDR3 has 15 amino acids. The CDR3 region has the DNA TGTGCCACCGGGGACAGAGCAGCAACTAATGAAAAACTGTTTTTT. It specifies CATGDRAATNEKLFF.

The chain joins TRBV19 to TRBJ1-3; D ambiguous. CDR1 is LNHDA and CDR2 is SQIVND in the germline V gene (reference sequence). V lost 11 bases and J 0 bases, leaving 8 bases between the germline ends. CDR3 size: 12 residues. The CDR3 loop reads CASMGSGNTIYF. DNA of the CDR3: TGTGCCTCGATGGGCTCTGGAAACACCATATATTTT.

Written as DNA, the CDR3 is TGTGCCAGCAGCAAAGCCTATGAGCAGTTCTTC. Its protein product is CASSKAYEQFF. This rearrangement joins TRBV21-1 to TRBJ2-1. TRBV21-1 is a listed pseudogene. The CDR3 contains 11 residues.

The CDR3 DNA follows: TGCGCCAGCAGCTTCGGCCTAGCGTCTTACAATGAGCAGTTCTTC. It specifies CASSFGLASYNEQFF. V is TRBV5-1 and J is TRBJ2-1, with D possibly being TRBD2 (6 bases). CDR3 length: 15 amino acids. Germline assignment: CDR1 SGHRS and CDR2 YFSETQ. V was trimmed by 2 bases and J by 4 bases, leaving 13 bases between them.

The chain is built from TRBV7-2 and TRBJ2-5; no clear D. Trimming took off 3 bases at V and 5 bases at J, with 19 bases between the two ends. Germline-derived CDR1 and CDR2 are SGHTA and FQGNSA. The length of the CDR3 is 16 residues. The CDR3 DNA is TGTGCCAGCAGCTTTCTGGACCCATACCTTCGCGAGACCCAGTACTTC. As protein: CASSFLDPYLRETQYF.

The chain is built from TRBV10-1 and TRBJ1-2, with 9 positions matching TRBD1. V trimming: 6 bases; J trimming: 4 bases; junction bases outside the gene matches: 6. The CDR3 has 14 amino acids. Germline lookup yields CDR1 WNHNN and CDR2 SYGVQD (reference sequence). The CDR3 here is CASSAGTGPYGYTF. The DNA of the CDR3 is TGCGCCAGCAGCGCCGGGACAGGGCCCTATGGCTACACCTTC.

The V gene is TRBV6-5, the J gene TRBJ1-2, with 11 bases lining up with TRBD1. Germline V lookup: CDR1 MNHEY, CDR2 SVGAGI. The CDR3 runs to 14 residues. J lost 4 bases, V lost 10 bases, and 8 bases had no gene match. In nucleotides, the CDR3 is TGTGCCACTCTGCCGGGACAGGGGGTCTATGGCTACACCTTC. Its protein is CATLPGQGVYGYTF.

J is TRBJ1-4 and V is TRBV20-1; 8 bases agree with TRBD1. Per the germline V gene, CDR1 is DFQATT and CDR2 is SNEGSKA (reference sequence). CDR3 size: 14 residues. Trimming took 3 bases from V and 5 from J; bases not matched to a gene: 5. The CDR3 here is CSAREGQDNEKLFF. CDR3 sequence (DNA): TGCAGTGCTAGGGAGGGACAGGACAATGAAAAACTGTTTTTT.

The rearrangement links TRBV5-1 to TRBJ2-7; 10 positions agree with TRBD1. The CDR3 covers 14 residues. The V and J ends lost 4 bases and 4 bases, in that order; junction bases with no gene match: 5. The germline V gene has CDR1 SGHRS and CDR2 YFSETQ. The CDR3: CASSEGTGAYEQYF. The CDR3 DNA sequence: TGCGCCAGCAGCGAAGGGACAGGGGCTTACGAGCAGTACTTC.

This clonotype has only one observation. J is TRBJ1-3 and V is TRBV21-1; no DNA check was done on the table's D call, TRBD1. TRBV21-1 is reported as a pseudogene. The CDR3 is 13 residues long. CDR3 sequence reads: CARPGNSGNTIYF. CDR3 bases: TGTGCCCGCCCGGGAAACTCTGGAAACACCATATATTTT.

The chain couples TRBV5-1 to TRBJ2-3; 8 bases align to TRBD2. Germline lookup yields CDR1 SGHRS and CDR2 YFSETQ. The CDR3 extends over 14 amino acids. Trimming at V came to 5 bases and at J to 0 bases, leaving 2 bases not matched to a gene. CDR3 sequence: CASRGTSSTDTQYF. CDR3 in DNA: TGCGCCAGCAGAGGGACTAGTAGCACAGATACGCAGTATTTT.

This chain uses TRBV27 with TRBJ2-7; TRBD1 agrees at 11 bases. The germline V gene has CDR1 MNHEY and CDR2 SMNVEV (reference sequence). J lost 0 bases, V lost 6 bases, and 16 bases had no gene match. This CDR3 region has 19 residues. This chain's CDR3 is CASSLMGQGVPLSSYEQYF. CDR3 sequence (DNA): TGTGCCAGCAGCCTCATGGGACAGGGGGTCCCCTTAAGCTCCTACGAGCAGTACTTC.

This rearrangement joins TRBV27 to TRBJ2-7; 8 bases line up with TRBD1. The CDR3 has 17 amino acids. In germline, CDR1 is MNHEY, CDR2 SMNVEV (reference sequence). The V segment lost 7 bases and the J segment 0 bases; nucleotides outside the gene matches: 14. The chain's CDR3 is CASTPGWGGQGSYEQYF. The CDR3, as DNA: TGTGCCAGCACTCCCGGGTGGGGAGGACAGGGCTCCTACGAGCAGTACTTC.

The gene calls are TRBV21-1 and TRBJ2-3; no check of the table's D call, TRBD2, against the DNA was made. TRBV21-1 is a listed pseudogene. This CDR3 comprises 16 residues. CDR3 sequence: CASSKRTSGSIDTQYF. CDR3 nucleotide sequence: TGTGCCAGCAGCAAGAGGACTAGCGGGAGTATAGATACGCAGTATTTT.

The J gene is TRBJ2-1, the V gene TRBV5-1; 9 bases match TRBD1. The CDR3 is 14 amino acids. With V trimmed by 3 bases and J by 5 bases, 3 bases remained unmatched. Germline assignment: CDR1 SGHRS and CDR2 YFSETQ. The CDR3 loop reads CASSWDRVDNEQFF. The CDR3 DNA is TGCGCCAGCAGCTGGGACAGGGTGGACAATGAGCAGTTCTTC.

This chain uses TRBV7-6 with TRBJ1-2, with 11 bases identical to TRBD1. The V gene's germline CDR1 is SGHVS and CDR2 FNYEAQ. CDR3 length: 15 residues. With V trimmed by 1 base and J by 6 bases, 4 bases remained unmatched. This CDR3 is CASSLVGQGAHGYTF. The CDR3 nucleotides are TGTGCCAGCAGCTTAGTAGGACAGGGGGCGCATGGCTACACCTTC.

This chain uses TRBV6-2 or TRBV6-3 with TRBJ1-5, with D tentatively TRBD1 (6 bases). This CDR3 is 14 amino acids long. V was cut by 6 bases and J by 2 bases, with 11 bases left in between. Germline V gives CDR1 MNHEY, CDR2 SVGEGT. CDR3 residues: CASSQPGGNQPQHF. CDR3 nucleotide sequence: TGTGCCAGCAGCCAGCCAGGGGGCAATCAGCCCCAGCATTTT.

V is TRBV7-9 and J is TRBJ2-2; no reliable D call. V was trimmed by 1 base and J by 1 base, leaving 7 bases between them. The CDR3 has 15 residues. Germline assignment: CDR1 SEHNR and CDR2 FQNEAQ (reference sequence). CDR3 sequence reads: CASSLGVGNTGELFF. The DNA of the CDR3 is TGTGCCAGCAGCTTAGGGGTGGGGAACACCGGGGAGCTGTTTTTT.

The chain has TRBV7-2 and TRBJ2-5, with D perhaps matching TRBD1 (5 bases). Trimming shortened V by 3 bases and J by 8 bases, and 10 bases separated the two germline ends. This CDR3 is 12 amino acids long. Germline V gives CDR1 SGHTA, CDR2 FQGNSA. CDR3 residues: CASSFERGTQYF. DNA of the CDR3: TGTGCCAGCAGCTTTGAAAGGGGAACCCAGTACTTC.

The chain combines TRBV20-1 with TRBJ1-2; D is unclear. Germline values: CDR1 DFQATT, CDR2 SNEGSKA (reference sequence). V was clipped by 3 bases and J by 4 bases, with 15 bases between them. The CDR3 has 14 amino acids. DNA for the CDR3: TGCAGTGCTAGGGACTTCAGAGGCACCTATGGCTACACCTTC. This gives the protein CSARDFRGTYGYTF.